Presented here are 8 T cell receptor beta chains from one specimen sequenced in a study of Graves' ophthalmopathy and Graves' hyperthyroidism. From RNA, the CDR3 regions of TCR beta chains were amplified and sequenced. In the first round, RT-PCR was carried out with HTBI primers, and a multiplex PCR formed the second round. One entry per CDR3 protein results from TCRdb running MiXCR on the multiplex PCR reads. The sample comprises a few hundred thousand distinct CDR3 sequences, 15% to 20% of which are singletons, and 2% to 2.5% rests with the top ten. The sample taken for sequencing was peripheral blood. The source is an adult woman with stable Graves' hyperthyroidism.

This clonotype is a singleton in its sample. This chain links TRBV12-3 or TRBV12-4 with TRBJ1-2; 10 bases fit TRBD1. CDR3 size: 15 residues. With 6 bases clipped from V and 3 bases from J, the junction kept 7 bases outside the gene matches. The CDR3 loop reads CASRDLGTGDYGYTF. Written as DNA, the CDR3 is TGTGCCAGCAGGGATCTCGGGACAGGGGACTATGGCTACACCTTC.

This clonotype was observed many times. The chain joins TRBV20-1 to TRBJ2-3, with 7 bases lining up with TRBD1. The V gene end was trimmed by 5 bases and the J gene end by 3 bases; junction bases not matched to a gene: 8. Germline-derived CDR1 and CDR2 are DFQATT and SNEGSKA (reference sequence). The CDR3 sequence is 14 residues long. The CDR3 DNA sequence: TGCAGTGCTCCCGACAGGGCTGGTACAGATACGCAGTATTTT. It encodes CSAPDRAGTDTQYF.

This clonotype appeared many times. This chain joins TRBV20-1 and TRBJ2-5, with TRBD2 identical over 9 bases. J was trimmed by 5 bases and V by 4 bases; bases with no gene match: 5. The germline V gene has CDR1 DFQATT and CDR2 SNEGSKA (reference sequence). The CDR3 covers 13 residues. CDR3 protein: CSATAGGAETQYF. The DNA for the CDR3 is TGCAGTGCTACAGCGGGAGGCGCCGAGACCCAGTACTTC.

This clonotype was seen many times. The rearrangement uses TRBV6-2 or TRBV6-3 and TRBJ2-4; no firm D call. CDR3 length: 13 amino acids. Germline V gene lookup returns CDR1 MNHEY and CDR2 SVGEGT. V was trimmed by 0 bases and J by 4 bases, leaving 4 bases between them. CDR3 loop: CASSYSEKNIQYF. Here the CDR3 DNA reads TGTGCCAGCAGTTACTCAGAAAAAAACATTCAGTACTTC.

CDR3 sequence (DNA): TGTGCCAGCCTCGGACAGGGATCGTTAGATACGCAGTATTTT. This gives the protein CASLGQGSLDTQYF. This chain uses TRBV18 with TRBJ2-3, with 8 bases identical to TRBD1. Losses at the gene ends were 8 bases for V and 5 bases for J; bases not matched to a gene: 9. Germline V gives CDR1 KGHSH, CDR2 LQKENI. The CDR3 extends over 14 amino acids.

This clonotype was seen at least ten times. The chain recombines TRBV4-2 with TRBJ2-7; D may match TRBD1 or TRBD2 (6 bases each). The CDR3 runs to 17 residues. Per germline, CDR1 LGHNA and CDR2 YNFKEQ. V was pared by 3 bases and J by 2 bases, with 20 bases between. DNA for the CDR3: TGTGCCAGCAGCCAGTATCAAGGACTACAGGGAACCTACGAGCAGTACTTC. This translates into CASSQYQGLQGTYEQYF.

This clonotype has a count of ten or more. The chain combines TRBV12-3 or TRBV12-4 with TRBJ1-6, with D possibly TRBD1 on 6 matching bases. The CDR3 has 14 amino acids. The V end was cut by 3 bases, the J end by 7 bases, with 10 bases between. For the CDR3, the DNA is TGTGCCAGCAGTTTCTCAGGGGCAAATTCACCCCTCCACTTT. Translated: CASSFSGANSPLHF.

The sample holds many counts of this clonotype. The chain links TRBV4-1 to TRBJ2-4; 8 bases agree with TRBD2. The length of the CDR3 is 15 residues. Germline V lookup: CDR1 MGHRA, CDR2 YSYEKL. The V segment lost 1 base and the J segment 3 bases; nucleotides outside the gene matches: 2. CDR3 sequence (DNA): TGCGCCAGCAGCCAAGTCGGGAGGGTCAAAAACATTCAGTACTTC. Its translation is CASSQVGRVKNIQYF.